Listed below are T cell receptor beta chains from one sample, sequenced in a study of cytomegalovirus exposure and HLA in healthy donors. Profiling relied on immunoSEQ multiplex PCR, and the TCRdb table lists in-frame clones only, not all of them. The data contain nearly 300,000 clones, more than 80% of them seen just once; the ten biggest clones take up less than 4%. Sequencing was performed on PBMCs. These receptors were obtained from a man in his forties in good health and CMV-seropositive. CDR3s include the opening cysteine and the closing phenylalanine or tryptophan. The order of the fields is J gene, D gene, clone size, V gene, CDR3 protein, CDR3 DNA. The D gene is left open where the match is weak. A row's size may be missing; if present it is once, few, many or a size class.

TRBJ2-3,-,-,TRBV19,CASQPSGLRVRDTQYF,TGTGCCAGTCAACCTTCAGGACTACGCGTAAGGGATACGCAGTATTTT
TRBJ2-3,-,-,TRBV23-1,CASSQSRAASCTDTQYF,TGCGCCAGCAGTCAATCGAGGGCAGCCTCTTGCACAGATACGCAGTATTTT
TRBJ2-3,TRBD2,-,TRBV29-1,CSVVRAGGSTDTQYF,TGCAGCGTTGTGAGAGCGGGAGGGAGCACAGATACGCAGTATTTT
TRBJ2-7,-,-,TRBV4-1,CASSPSYRPGQQQYF,TGCGCCAGCAGCCCATCTTATAGGCCAGGACAGCAGCAGTACTTC
TRBJ2-5,-,-,TRBV2,CASTGEETQYF,TGTGCCAGCACAGGGGAAGAGACCCAGTACTTC
TRBJ1-5,TRBD1,-,TRBV5-5,CASSITGTENNQPQHF,TGTGCCAGCAGCATAACCGGGACAGAAAACAATCAGCCCCAGCATTTT
TRBJ1-4,TRBD1,-,TRBV2,CASGLGQGEGTNEKLFF,TGTGCCAGCGGCTTAGGACAGGGAGAAGGAACTAATGAAAAACTGTTTTTT
TRBJ2-7,TRBD1,-,TRBV28,CASSPGTGLREQYF,TGTGCCAGCAGCCCTGGGACAGGGCTTCGCGAGCAGTACTTC
TRBJ2-7,-,-,TRBV28,CASRSVMDNYEQYF,TGTGCCAGCAGATCCGTAATGGACAACTACGAGCAGTACTTC
TRBJ2-1,TRBD2,once,TRBV5-1,CASSFGNEREKYNEQFF,TGCGCCAGCAGCTTCGGTAATGAGCGGGAGAAGTACAATGAGCAGTTCTTC
TRBJ1-2,-,-,TRBV19,CASTTGVYGYTF,TGTGCCAGTACCACGGGGGTCTATGGCTACACCTTC
TRBJ2-1,-,-,TRBV28,CASSFVAGYYNEQFF,TGTGCCAGCAGTTTTGTAGCAGGGTACTACAATGAGCAGTTCTTC
TRBJ1-1,TRBD1,-,TRBV14,CASSQVWPRQGGEAFF,TGTGCCAGCAGCCAAGTTTGGCCCAGACAGGGTGGTGAAGCTTTCTTT
TRBJ2-4,-,-,TRBV27,CASSFIRADTKNIQYF,TGTGCCAGCAGTTTCATCCGGGCGGACACCAAAAACATTCAGTACTTC
TRBJ1-4,-,-,TRBV4-2,CASSLSGFDNEKLFF,TGTGCCAGCAGTCTCTCAGGGTTTGATAATGAAAAACTGTTTTTT
TRBJ2-6,TRBD1,-,TRBV7-6,CASSLVFRGRFESGANVLTF,TGTGCCAGCAGCTTAGTTTTCAGGGGGCGATTTGAATCTGGGGCCAACGTCCTGACTTTC
TRBJ2-7,TRBD1,-,TRBV7-9,CASSSTGVGYEQYF,TGTGCCAGCAGCTCGACAGGGGTTGGTTACGAGCAGTACTTC
TRBJ1-2,TRBD1,-,TRBV19,CASSSRTGVYGYTF,TGTGCCAGTAGTTCTAGGACAGGTGTATATGGCTACACCTTC
TRBJ1-3,TRBD1,-,TRBV19,CASSIRTGRSGNTIYF,TGTGCCAGTAGTATAAGGACAGGACGCTCTGGAAACACCATATATTTT
TRBJ2-7,-,-,TRBV7-9,CSSSRGTAGDEQYF,TGTTCCAGCAGCCGCGGGACAGCTGGTGACGAGCAGTACTTC
TRBJ2-4,-,-,TRBV7-9,CASSPSGEYKNIQYF,TGTGCCAGCAGCCCGTCCGGGGAATACAAAAACATTCAGTACTTC